This T cell receptor beta chain appears in the sequencing data of a study of vaccination and CD4 T cells after COVID-19. The study's findings and limits: Spike mono-reactivity was the property of 304 of 307 vaccine-specific clones in convalescent patients. Median reactive clonotypes, those recognizing SARS-CoV-2, rose from about 22 to 38, not significantly.

Treatment denoted: approximately nine-day PBMC culture with coronavirus spike peptide pools or control peptides (ViraFEST assay). Scientists ran DNA taken from cultured CD4+ T cells through the Oncomine TCR Beta short-read assay for sequencing. From CD4+ T cells that had been cultured, genomic DNA was extracted. MiXCR was run by TCRdb on the PCR reads, yielding one entry per CDR3 protein. The table includes 3,500 to 4,000 distinct CDR3 sequences, 71% detected once. Trimming shortened V by 6 bases and J by 0 bases, and 14 bases separated the two germline ends. CDR3 length: 15 amino acids. From germline, CDR1 is SNHLY and CDR2 FYNNEI. This clonotype was seen more than once but under ten times. Its specificity is unknown.

The sample comprised CD4+ T cells from blood, cultured in vitro. The chain carries TRBV2 and TRBJ1-2; D gene uncertain. The TCR was taken from a human donor who had recovered from COVID-19. In DNA, the CDR3 is TGTGCCAGCAGACGGAACTCGGAAGCTAACTATGGCTACACCTTC. Translated, it gives CASRRNSEANYGYTF.